These 9 T cell receptor beta chains share one sample of origin, sequenced in a study of shared clonotypes between healthy human individuals. Profiled with immunoSEQ multiplex PCR; TCRdb holds only in-frame clones, not every one. The sample holds hundreds of thousands of clones, roughly 95% seen once. Naive CD8 cells lacked CD45RO and underwent positive selection for CCR7, leaving out terminally differentiated effector memory CD45RA+ cells. Sequenced material: naive CD8+ T cells sorted from blood. All receptors come from a woman in her twenties or thirties in good health.

V usage is TRBV5-1 and J usage is TRBJ2-7, with a tentative D call TRBD1 (6 bases). The ends were cut back, 0 bases at V and 5 bases at J, with 15 bases in the middle. In germline, CDR1 is SGHRS, CDR2 YFSETQ. CDR3 length: 15 residues. The CDR3 region is CASSLEGQGYNEQYF. CDR3 DNA: TGCGCCAGCAGCTTGGAGGGGCAGGGGTATAACGAGCAGTACTTC.

The chain recombines TRBV28 with TRBJ2-1; the D gene is possibly TRBD2 (5 bases). This CDR3 spans 12 amino acids. CDR1 and CDR2 from the germline V gene are MDHEN and SYDVKM. Trimming removed 5 bases at V and 8 bases at J, with 10 bases between. CDR3 loop: CASSLSVYEQFF. CDR3 sequence (DNA): TGTGCCAGCAGTCTTAGCGTTTATGAGCAGTTCTTC.

The chain couples TRBV27 to TRBJ2-2; D might be TRBD1 or TRBD2, each matching 5 bases. V lost 6 bases, J lost 1 base, and 15 bases lay in between. Germline V lookup: CDR1 MNHEY, CDR2 SMNVEV (reference sequence). The CDR3 totals 16 residues. CDR3 sequence: CASSSRDLMNTGELFF. The CDR3 DNA reads TGTGCCAGCAGCTCCCGGGACCTTATGAACACCGGGGAGCTGTTTTTT.

The chain combines TRBV5-4 with TRBJ2-3; D possibly matches TRBD1 or TRBD2 (6 bases each). The CDR3 extends over 15 amino acids. The V and J ends lost 4 bases and 2 bases respectively, with 14 bases between them. Germline V CDR1 and CDR2: SGHNT, YYREEE (reference sequence). DNA of the CDR3: TGTGCCAGCAGCCCAAGGTGGGGGGCCACAGATACGCAGTATTTT. This translates into CASSPRWGATDTQYF.

This chain links TRBV7-2 with TRBJ2-5; D is ambiguous. The assigned J gene may be wrong: the sequence end matches TRBJ2-7 better. The CDR3 covers 15 residues. Germline V lookup: CDR1 SGHTA, CDR2 FQGNSA. In nucleotides, the CDR3 is TGTGCCAGCAGCATTCCTGGGTCGCAATCCTACGAGCAGTACTTC. Translating gives CASSIPGSQSYEQYF.

V usage is TRBV7-6 and J usage is TRBJ2-1; 9 bases map to TRBD1. The CDR3 is 15 residues long. CDR1 is SGHVS and CDR2 is FNYEAQ in the germline V gene. Germline trimming cut 4 bases from V and 4 bases from J; bases unmatched to any gene: 5. This CDR3 is CASSYAGTGYNEQFF. As DNA, the CDR3 is TGTGCCAGCAGCTACGCCGGGACAGGGTACAATGAGCAGTTCTTC.

The chain employs TRBV27 and TRBJ2-1, with 12 bases lining up with TRBD2. The CDR3 runs 15 residues. Germline CDR1 reads MNHEY; CDR2 reads SMNVEV (reference sequence). J lost 7 bases, V lost 6 bases, and 7 bases had no gene match. The CDR3 sequence: CASSFGLAGLNEQFF. The CDR3 DNA sequence: TGTGCCAGCAGCTTTGGACTAGCGGGACTAAATGAGCAGTTCTTC.

This clone was recorded only once. The chain employs TRBV28 and TRBJ1-2; a weak D match, TRBD1 (6 bases). Germline CDR1 MDHEN, CDR2 SYDVKM. The CDR3 is 17 amino acids. V was cut by 1 base and J by 0 bases, with 15 bases left in between. The CDR3 coding sequence is TGTGCCAGCAGTTTATTCCAACAGGGTGGATCTAACTATGGCTACACCTTC. Protein: CASSLFQQGGSNYGYTF.

The chain couples TRBV28 to TRBJ1-5; D not certain. The germline CDR1 and CDR2 sequences are MDHEN and SYDVKM. The CDR3 consists of 16 residues. The germline V and J ends were trimmed by 7 bases and 6 bases, with 22 bases remaining between them. The CDR3 sequence is CASTTRPRQRSQPQHF. The CDR3 nucleotides are TGTGCCAGCACCACCCGGCCGAGGCAACGGTCTCAGCCCCAGCATTTT.